This T cell receptor beta chain was identified in a study of control samples from healthy donors and cancer patients. This CDR3 has 16 residues. V lost 0 bases, J lost 3 bases, and 15 bases lay in between. The germline V gene encodes CDR1 MNHNS and CDR2 SASEGT. Libraries were prepared by immunoSEQ multiplex PCR; TCRdb keeps only in-frame clonotypes and omits some of them. The sample includes around 50,000 clones, 85% to 95% of them seen just once. This rearrangement joins TRBV6-1 to TRBJ2-7, with D possibly being TRBD1 or TRBD2 (5 bases each). This TCR was recovered from a man aged 25 to 45 in good health. Sample: blood. CDR3 sequence reads: CASSEARRDGGYEQYF. The CDR3 nucleotides are TGTGCCAGCAGTGAAGCGCGACGGGATGGGGGCTACGAGCAGTACTTC.